This T cell receptor (beta chain) was identified in a study of vaccination and CD4 T cells after COVID-19. Indicated treatment: approximately nine-day PBMC culture with coronavirus spike peptide pools or control peptides (ViraFEST assay). The CDR3 contains 16 residues. Germline loops: CDR1 KGHDR, CDR2 SFDVKD. The germline V and J ends were trimmed by 5 bases and 2 bases, with 15 bases remaining between them. This clonotype was detected only a few times. The antigen is not known. The assay that was used to sequence DNA from cultured CD4+ T cells was the Oncomine TCR Beta short-read assay. TCRdb processed the PCR reads anew with MiXCR; each CDR3 protein has one entry. The sample lists about 18,000 distinct CDR3 sequences; roughly 51% were seen once.

The sequence was collected from a human donor who had recovered from COVID-19. Input material: CD4+ T cells from blood, cultured in vitro. J is TRBJ2-1 and V is TRBV24-1, with D possibly being TRBD2 (5 bases). The CDR3 sequence is CATSGDVASTYNEQFF. The DNA for the CDR3 is TGTGCCACCAGTGGGGATGTAGCGTCGACCTACAATGAGCAGTTCTTC.